This T cell receptor beta chain was obtained from a study of vaccination effects on CD4 cells after COVID-19. ViraFEST assay sequencing came after antigen-specific CD4+ T cells were expanded with viral peptide pools. Upon completion of around 9 days in culture, CD4+ T cells were isolated. Negative nucleocapsid antibody tests before and after vaccination confirmed no previous SARS-CoV-2 infection. Wells each received 2 million or so PBMC, cultured with approximately 10 IU/ml IL-2 and about 9 ug/ml peptides. A half-medium replacement with IL-2 medium was carried out on days 3 and 7. Here immunoSEQ multiplex PCR was the method, and the copy in TCRdb shows in-frame clones only, minus some. The sample includes 37,000 or so clones, about 60% of them seen just once. Comment on this clone: Its target is not known.

Per the germline V gene, CDR1 is MGHDK and CDR2 is SYGVNS. The CDR3 contains 14 residues. Deletions cut 6 bases from V and 0 bases from J, with 11 bases between. The input for sequencing was CD4+ T cells from PBMCs cultured with HCoV-OC43 spike peptides, taken before COVID-19 vaccination. Subset indicated: HCoV-OC43 spike overlapping peptide pool stimulation. This clonotype was obtained from a human donor who received a COVID-19 vaccine. The chain joins TRBV25-1 to TRBJ2-5; possibly TRBD1 for D (6 bases). CDR3 DNA: TGTGCCAGCAGCTATCACAGGGACCAAGAGACCCAGTACTTC. Its protein is CASSYHRDQETQYF.